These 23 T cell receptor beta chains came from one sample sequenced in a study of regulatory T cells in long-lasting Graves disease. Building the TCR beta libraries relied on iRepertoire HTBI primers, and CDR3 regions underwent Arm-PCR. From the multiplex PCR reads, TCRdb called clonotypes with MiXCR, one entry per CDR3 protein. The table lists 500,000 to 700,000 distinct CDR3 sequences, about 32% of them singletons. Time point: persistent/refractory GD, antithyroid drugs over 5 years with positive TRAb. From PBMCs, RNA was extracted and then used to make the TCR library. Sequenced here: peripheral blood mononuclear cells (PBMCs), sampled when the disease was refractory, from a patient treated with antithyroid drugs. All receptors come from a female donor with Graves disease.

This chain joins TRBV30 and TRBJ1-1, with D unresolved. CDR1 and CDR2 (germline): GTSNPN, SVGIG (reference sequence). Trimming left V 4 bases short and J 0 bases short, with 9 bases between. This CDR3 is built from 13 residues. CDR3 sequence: CAWTRVMNTEAFF. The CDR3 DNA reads TGTGCCTGGACCCGCGTTATGAACACTGAAGCTTTCTTT. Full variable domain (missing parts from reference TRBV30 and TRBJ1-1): SQTIHQWPATLVQPVGSPLSLECTVEGTSNPNLYWYRQAAGRGLQLLFYSVGIGQISSEVPQNLSASRPQDRQFILSSKKLLLSDSGFYLCAWTRVMNTEAFFGQGTRLTVV.

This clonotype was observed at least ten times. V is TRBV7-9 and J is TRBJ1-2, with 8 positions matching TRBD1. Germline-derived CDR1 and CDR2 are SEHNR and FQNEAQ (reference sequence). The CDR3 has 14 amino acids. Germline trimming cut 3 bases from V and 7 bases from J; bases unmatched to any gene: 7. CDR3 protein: CASSLTGADGGYTF. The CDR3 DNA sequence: TGTGCCAGCAGCTTGACAGGGGCCGACGGTGGCTACACCTTC.

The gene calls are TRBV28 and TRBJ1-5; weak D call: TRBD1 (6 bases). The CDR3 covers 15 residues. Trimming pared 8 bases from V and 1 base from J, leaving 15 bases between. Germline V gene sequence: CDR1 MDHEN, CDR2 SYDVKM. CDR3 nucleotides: TGTGCCAGCGCCCTAACAGGGAACAGCAATCAGCCCCAGCATTTT. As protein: CASALTGNSNQPQHF. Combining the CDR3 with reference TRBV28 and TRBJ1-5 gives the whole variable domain DVKVTQSSRYLVKRTGEKVFLECVQDMDHENMFWYRQDPGLGLRLIYFSYDVKMKEKGDIPEGYSVSREKKERFSLILESASTNQTSMYLCASALTGNSNQPQHFGDGTRLSIL.

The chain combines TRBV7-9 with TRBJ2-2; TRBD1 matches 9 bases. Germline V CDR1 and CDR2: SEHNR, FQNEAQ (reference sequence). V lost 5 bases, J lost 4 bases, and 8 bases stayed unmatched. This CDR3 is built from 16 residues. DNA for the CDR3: TGTGCCAGCAGCCAGACCGGGACAGGGACCACCGGGGAGCTGTTTTTT. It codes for CASSQTGTGTTGELFF.

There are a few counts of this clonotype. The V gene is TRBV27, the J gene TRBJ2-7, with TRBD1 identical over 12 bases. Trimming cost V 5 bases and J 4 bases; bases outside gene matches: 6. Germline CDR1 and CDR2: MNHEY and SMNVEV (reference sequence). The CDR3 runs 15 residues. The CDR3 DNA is TGTGCCAGCAGTCTAGGGACAGGGGGCGCGTACGAGCAGTACTTC. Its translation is CASSLGTGGAYEQYF.

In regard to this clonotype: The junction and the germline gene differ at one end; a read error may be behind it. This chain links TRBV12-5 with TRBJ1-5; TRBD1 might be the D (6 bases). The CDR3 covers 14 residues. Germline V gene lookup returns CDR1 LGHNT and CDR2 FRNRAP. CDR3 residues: CASGLQGSNQPRHF. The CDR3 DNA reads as TGTGCTAGTGGTTTGCAGGGGAGCAATCAGCCCCGGCATTTT.

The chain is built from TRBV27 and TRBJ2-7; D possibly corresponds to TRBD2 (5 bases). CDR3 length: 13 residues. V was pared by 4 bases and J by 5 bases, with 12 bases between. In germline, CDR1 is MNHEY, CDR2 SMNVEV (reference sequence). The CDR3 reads CASSCQEVDEQYF. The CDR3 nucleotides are TGTGCCAGCAGTTGCCAGGAGGTTGACGAGCAGTACTTC.

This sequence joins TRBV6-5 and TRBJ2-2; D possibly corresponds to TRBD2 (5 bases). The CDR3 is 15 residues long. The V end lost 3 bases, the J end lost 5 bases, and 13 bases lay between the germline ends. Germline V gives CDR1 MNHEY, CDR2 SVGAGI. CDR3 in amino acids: CASSYLGRGTGELFF. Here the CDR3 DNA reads TGTGCCAGCAGTTATCTTGGGAGAGGTACCGGGGAGCTGTTTTTT.

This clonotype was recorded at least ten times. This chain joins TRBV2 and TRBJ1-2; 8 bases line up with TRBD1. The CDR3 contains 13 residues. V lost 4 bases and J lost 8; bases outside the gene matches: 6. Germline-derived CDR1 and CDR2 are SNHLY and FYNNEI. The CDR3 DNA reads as TGTGCCAGCAGTGCGGGACAGGAGAACGGCTACACCTTC. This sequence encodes CASSAGQENGYTF.

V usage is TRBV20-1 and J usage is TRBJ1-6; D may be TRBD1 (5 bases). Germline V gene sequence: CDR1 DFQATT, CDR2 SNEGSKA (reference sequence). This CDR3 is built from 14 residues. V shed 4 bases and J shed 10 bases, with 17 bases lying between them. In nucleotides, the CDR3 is TGCAGTGCTACCGGGACCCGGCGGGAGTCACCCCTCCACTTT. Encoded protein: CSATGTRRESPLHF.

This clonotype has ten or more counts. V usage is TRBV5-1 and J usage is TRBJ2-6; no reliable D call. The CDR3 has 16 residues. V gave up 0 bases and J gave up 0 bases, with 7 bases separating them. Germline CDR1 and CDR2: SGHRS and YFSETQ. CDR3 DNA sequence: TGCGCCAGCAGCTTGGGGGTGAGCTCTGGGGCCAACGTCCTGACTTTC. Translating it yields CASSLGVSSGANVLTF.

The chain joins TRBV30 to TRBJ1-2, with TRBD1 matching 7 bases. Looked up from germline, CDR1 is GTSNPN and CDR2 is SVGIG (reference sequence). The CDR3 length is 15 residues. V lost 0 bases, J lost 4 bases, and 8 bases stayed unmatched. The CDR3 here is CAWSVATGDSYGYTF. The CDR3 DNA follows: TGTGCCTGGAGTGTGGCAACAGGGGATAGCTATGGCTACACCTTC.

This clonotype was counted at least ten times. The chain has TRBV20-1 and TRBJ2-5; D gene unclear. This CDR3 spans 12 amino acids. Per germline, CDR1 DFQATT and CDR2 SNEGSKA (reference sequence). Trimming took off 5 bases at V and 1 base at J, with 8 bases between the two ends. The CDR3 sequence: CSAHSAQETQYF. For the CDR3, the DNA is TGCAGTGCTCATTCGGCCCAAGAGACCCAGTACTTC.

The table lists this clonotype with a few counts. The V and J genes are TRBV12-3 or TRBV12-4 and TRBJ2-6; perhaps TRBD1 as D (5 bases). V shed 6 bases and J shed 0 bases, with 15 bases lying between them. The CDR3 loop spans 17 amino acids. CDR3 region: CASSPFGTGSGANVLTF. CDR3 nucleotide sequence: TGTGCCAGCAGCCCTTTTGGCACAGGCTCTGGGGCCAACGTCCTGACTTTC.

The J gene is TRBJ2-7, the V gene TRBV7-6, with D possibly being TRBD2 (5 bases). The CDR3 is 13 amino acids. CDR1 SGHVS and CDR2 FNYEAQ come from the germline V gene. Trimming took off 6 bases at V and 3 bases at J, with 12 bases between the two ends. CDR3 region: CASSEGFGYEQYF. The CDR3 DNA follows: TGTGCCAGCAGTGAGGGATTTGGCTACGAGCAGTACTTC. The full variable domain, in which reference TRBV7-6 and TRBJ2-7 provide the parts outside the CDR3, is GAGVSQSPRYKVTKRGQDVALRCDPISGHVSLYWYRQALGQGPEFLTYFNYEAQQDKSGLPNDRFSAERPEGSISTLTIQRTEQRDSAMYRCASSEGFGYEQYFGPGTRLTVT.

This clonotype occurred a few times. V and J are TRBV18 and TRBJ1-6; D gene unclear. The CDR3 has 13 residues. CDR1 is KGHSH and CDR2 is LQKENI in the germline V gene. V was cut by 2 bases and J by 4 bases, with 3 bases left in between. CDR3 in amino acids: CASSPEYNSPLHF. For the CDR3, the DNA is TGTGCCAGCTCACCAGAGTATAATTCACCCCTCCACTTT.

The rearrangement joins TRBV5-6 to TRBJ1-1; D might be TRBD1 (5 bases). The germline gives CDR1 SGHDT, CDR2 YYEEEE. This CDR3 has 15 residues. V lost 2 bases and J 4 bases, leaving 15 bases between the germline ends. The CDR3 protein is CASSFSGAGSTEAFF. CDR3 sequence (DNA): TGTGCCAGCAGCTTCTCCGGGGCCGGGAGCACTGAAGCTTTCTTT.

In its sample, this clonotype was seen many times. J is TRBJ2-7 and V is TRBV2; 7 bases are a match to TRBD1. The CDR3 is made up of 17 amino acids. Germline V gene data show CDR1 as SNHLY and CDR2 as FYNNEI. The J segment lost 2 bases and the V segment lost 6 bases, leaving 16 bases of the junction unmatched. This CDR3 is CASSHREGGKAPYEQYF. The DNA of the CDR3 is TGTGCCAGCAGCCACCGTGAAGGGGGCAAAGCCCCCTACGAGCAGTACTTC. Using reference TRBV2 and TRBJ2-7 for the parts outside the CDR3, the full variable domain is EPEVTQTPSHQVTQMGQEVILRCVPISNHLYFYWYRQILGQKVEFLVSFYNNEISEKSEIFDDQFSVERPDGSNFTLKIRSTKLEDSAMYFCASSHREGGKAPYEQYFGPGTRLTVT.

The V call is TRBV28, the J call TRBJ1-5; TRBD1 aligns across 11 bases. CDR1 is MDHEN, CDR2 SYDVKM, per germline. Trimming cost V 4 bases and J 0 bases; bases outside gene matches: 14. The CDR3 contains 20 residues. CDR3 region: CASSSPWTGGLSNSNQPQHF. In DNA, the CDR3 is TGTGCCAGCAGTTCGCCATGGACAGGGGGCCTTTCAAATAGCAATCAGCCCCAGCATTTT. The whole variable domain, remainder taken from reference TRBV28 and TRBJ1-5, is DVKVTQSSRYLVKRTGEKVFLECVQDMDHENMFWYRQDPGLGLRLIYFSYDVKMKEKGDIPEGYSVSREKKERFSLILESASTNQTSMYLCASSSPWTGGLSNSNQPQHFGDGTRLSIL.

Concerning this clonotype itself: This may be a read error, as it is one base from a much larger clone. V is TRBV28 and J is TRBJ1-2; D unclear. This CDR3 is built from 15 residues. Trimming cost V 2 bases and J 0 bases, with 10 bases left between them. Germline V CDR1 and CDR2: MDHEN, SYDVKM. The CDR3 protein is CASSLPAGTNYGYTF. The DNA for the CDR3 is TGTGCCAGCAGTTTACCGGCAGGAACTAACTATGGCTACACCTTC.

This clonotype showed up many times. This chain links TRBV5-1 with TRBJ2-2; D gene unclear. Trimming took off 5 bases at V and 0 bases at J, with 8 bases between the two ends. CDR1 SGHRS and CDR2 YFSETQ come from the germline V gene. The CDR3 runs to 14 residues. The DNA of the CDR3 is TGCGCCAGCAGGCTTCAGACGAACACCGGGGAGCTGTTTTTT. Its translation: CASRLQTNTGELFF.

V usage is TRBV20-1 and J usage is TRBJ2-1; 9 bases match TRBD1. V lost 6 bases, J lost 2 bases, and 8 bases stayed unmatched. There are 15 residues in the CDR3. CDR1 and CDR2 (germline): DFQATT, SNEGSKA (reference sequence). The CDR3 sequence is CSANHRDRAYNEQFF. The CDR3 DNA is TGCAGTGCCAATCACCGGGACAGGGCCTACAATGAGCAGTTCTTC.

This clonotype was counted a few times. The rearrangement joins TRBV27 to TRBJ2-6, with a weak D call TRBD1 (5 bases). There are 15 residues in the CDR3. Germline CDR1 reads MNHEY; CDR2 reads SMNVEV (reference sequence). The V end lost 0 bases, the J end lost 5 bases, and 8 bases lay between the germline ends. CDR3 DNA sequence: TGTGCCAGCAGTTTATCAGGGGCACGGGCCAACGTCCTGACTTTC. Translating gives CASSLSGARANVLTF.